The 10 T cell receptor beta chains reported below all come from one sample, sequenced in a study of read filtering for tumor transcriptome and immune sequencing. From about 400 ng of RNA, a library with molecular barcoded alpha/delta and beta/gamma adaptors was made. A single record per CDR3 protein comes from TCRdb applying MiXCR to the reads. The repertoire holds fewer than 30,000 distinct CDR3 sequences, with approximately 23% as singletons. Sequencing input: a population of CD138-negative cells sorted from bone marrow. These receptors were obtained from a donor over 35 with multiple myeloma.

There are a few counts of this clonotype. This rearrangement joins TRBV14 to TRBJ2-3; D ambiguous. V lost 4 bases and J lost 2, with 16 bases in between. Germline V CDR1 and CDR2: SGHDN, FVKESK. This CDR3 has 16 amino acids. The CDR3 nucleotides read TGTGCCAGCAGCCGAGGCGATAACTACTTCACAGATACGCAGTATTTT. Translated: CASSRGDNYFTDTQYF.

Notes on this clonotype: A much bigger clone sits one base away, suggesting this may be a read error. CDR3 DNA sequence: TGTGCCAGCAGCTTCCACGGGGGCGTTGCCTGCGAGCAGTACTTC. Its translation is CASSFHGGVACEQYF. The chain has TRBV11-2 and TRBJ2-7; D is possibly TRBD1 or TRBD2 (6 bases each). The germline gives CDR1 SGHAT, CDR2 FQNNGV. Trimming left V 3 bases short and J 6 bases short, with 18 bases between. The CDR3 covers 15 residues.

The J gene is TRBJ1-2, the V gene TRBV19, with D unresolved. CDR3 length equals 14 residues. V was trimmed by 3 bases and J by 6 bases, leaving 14 bases between them. Germline V gene lookup returns CDR1 LNHDA and CDR2 SQIVND (reference sequence). The CDR3 DNA reads as TGTGCCAGTAGTATCCGCAATCCTAGCCATGGCTACACCTTC. Its protein product is CASSIRNPSHGYTF.

This clonotype was counted only a few times. This chain links TRBV7-6 with TRBJ2-4, with D maybe TRBD1 (6 bases). The V end was cut by 4 bases, the J end by 7 bases, with 14 bases between. The CDR3 contains 14 residues. Per the germline V gene, CDR1 is SGHVS and CDR2 is FNYEAQ. The CDR3 sequence is CASSSKGESNIQYF. The CDR3 nucleotides are TGTGCCAGCAGCTCAAAGGGGGAGAGCAACATTCAGTACTTC.

This clonotype was picked up many times. CDR3 bases: TGTGCCTGGAGTGTCACTAGCGGGAAGACCCAGTACTTC. Amino acids: CAWSVTSGKTQYF. This chain connects TRBV30 to TRBJ2-5; the match to TRBD2 covers 10 bases. CDR1 is GTSNPN, CDR2 SVGIG, per germline (reference sequence). After removal of 0 bases from V and 6 bases from J, the junction contained 1 base not matched to a gene. The CDR3 contains 13 residues.

Concerning this clonotype itself: A clone one base away is much larger, so this may be a read error. The chain has TRBV11-2 and TRBJ2-3; 7 bases line up with TRBD2. V dropped 3 bases and J dropped 10; count of bases not matched to a gene: 13. The CDR3 runs to 15 residues. Germline-derived CDR1 and CDR2 are SGHAT and FQNNGV. The DNA of the CDR3 is TGTGCCAGCAGCTTGGTGGGAGCGGGGCTTGGTGCGCAGTATTTT. It specifies CASSLVGAGLGAQYF.

This clonotype was observed at least ten times. This chain connects TRBV2 to TRBJ1-1, with D tentatively TRBD1 (6 bases). Germline values: CDR1 SNHLY, CDR2 FYNNEI. CDR3 length: 13 residues. V lost 5 bases, J lost 3 bases, and 10 bases lay in between. The CDR3 reads CASSRQVHTEAFF. For the CDR3, the DNA is TGTGCCAGCAGTCGACAGGTTCACACTGAAGCTTTCTTT.

A note on this clonotype: The junction differs from germline at one of its ends, possibly a read error. J is TRBJ1-5 and V is TRBV30; the D gene is possibly TRBD1 (5 bases). The CDR3 covers 16 residues. Germline CDR1 GTSNPN, CDR2 SVGIG (reference sequence). The CDR3 DNA sequence: TGTGCCTGGACCTTAAAGGGGTCAGGCGCTAATCAGCCCCGGCATTTT. This gives the protein CAWTLKGSGANQPRHF.

This clonotype was recorded at least ten times. CDR3 coding DNA: TGTGCCAGCAGCCATTCGGGGCGAACCTCCACAGATACGCAGTATTTT. Its protein is CASSHSGRTSTDTQYF. The gene calls are TRBV3-2 and TRBJ2-3; the D call of TRBD1 is as the table states it, not checked on the DNA. TRBV3-2 is listed as a pseudogene. The CDR3 spans 16 residues.

This clonotype was observed at least ten times. The CDR3 bases are TGCAGTGCTAGCGGGGTCGAGCAGTTCTTC. It yields the protein CSASGVEQFF. V gene TRBV20-1 combines with J gene TRBJ2-1, with D possibly matching TRBD2 (5 bases). Looked up from germline, CDR1 is DFQATT and CDR2 is SNEGSKA (reference sequence). Trimming cost V 3 bases and J 10 bases, with 7 bases left between them. The CDR3 is 10 amino acids.